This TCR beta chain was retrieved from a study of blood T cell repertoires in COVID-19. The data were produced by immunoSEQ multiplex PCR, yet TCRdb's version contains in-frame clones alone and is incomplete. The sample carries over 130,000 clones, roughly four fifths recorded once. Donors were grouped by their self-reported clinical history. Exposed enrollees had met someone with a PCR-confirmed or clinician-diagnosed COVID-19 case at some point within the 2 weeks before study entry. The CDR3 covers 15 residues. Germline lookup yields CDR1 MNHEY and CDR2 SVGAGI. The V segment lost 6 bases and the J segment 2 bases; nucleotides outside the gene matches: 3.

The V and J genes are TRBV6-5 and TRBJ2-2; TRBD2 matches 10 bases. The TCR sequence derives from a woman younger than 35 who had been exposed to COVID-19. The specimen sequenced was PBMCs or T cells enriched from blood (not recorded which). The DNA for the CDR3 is TGTGCCAGCAGCCGGACTAGCGGAAACACCGGGGAGCTGTTTTTT. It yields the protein CASSRTSGNTGELFF.